Listed below are T cell receptor beta chains from one sample, sequenced in a study of pediatric ulcerative colitis. The data were produced by immunoSEQ multiplex PCR, yet TCRdb's version contains in-frame clones alone and is incomplete. The sample lists tens of thousands of clones, approximately 73% occurring once. Input material: gut tissue. The receptors derive from a boy between 10 and 17 years old with moderate ulcerative colitis. CDR3s include the opening cysteine and the closing phenylalanine or tryptophan. Fields, in order: CDR3 length, clone size, V gene, J gene, D gene, CDR3 DNA, CDR3 protein. D genes are given only for firm matches. Rows give clone size only sometimes, using once, few, many, or a class for an expanded clone.

CDR3 length: 12; clone size: NA; V gene: TRBV19; J gene: TRBJ2-1; D gene: TRBD1; CDR3 DNA: TGTGCCAGTAGTAAGACAGGGTATGAGCAGTTCTTC; CDR3 protein: CASSKTGYEQFF
CDR3 length: 11; clone size: few; V gene: TRBV5-6; J gene: TRBJ2-3; D gene: NA; CDR3 DNA: TGTGCCAGCAGCTTGTGGGGGGTTCAGAATTTT; CDR3 protein: CASSLWGVQNF
CDR3 length: 9; clone size: NA; V gene: TRBV19; J gene: TRBJ1-1; D gene: NA; CDR3 DNA: TGTGCCATCAACACTGAAGCTTTCTTT; CDR3 protein: CAINTEAFF
CDR3 length: 16; clone size: NA; V gene: TRBV14; J gene: TRBJ2-3; D gene: NA; CDR3 DNA: TGTGCCAGCAGCTACCGGGCCTCCACCAGGGCAGATACGCAGTATTTT; CDR3 protein: CASSYRASTRADTQYF
CDR3 length: 15; clone size: NA; V gene: TRBV4-1; J gene: TRBJ2-7; D gene: NA; CDR3 DNA: TGCGCCAGCAGCCAAGAGGACGGGGCAAACTACGAGCAGTACTTC; CDR3 protein: CASSQEDGANYEQYF
CDR3 length: 14; clone size: NA; V gene: TRBV28; J gene: TRBJ2-7; D gene: NA; CDR3 DNA: TGTGCCAGCAGTTTCAGGGGCTCTCACTACGAGCAGTACTTC; CDR3 protein: CASSFRGSHYEQYF
CDR3 length: 12; clone size: few; V gene: TRBV15; J gene: TRBJ1-2; D gene: NA; CDR3 DNA: TGTGCCATAGGGGATGGCAGGTATGGCTACACCTTC; CDR3 protein: CAIGDGRYGYTF
CDR3 length: 14; clone size: once; V gene: TRBV18; J gene: TRBJ2-5; D gene: NA; CDR3 DNA: TGTGCCAGCTCACCACCTCCAAGCCAAGAGACCCAGTACTTC; CDR3 protein: CASSPPPSQETQYF
CDR3 length: 14; clone size: NA; V gene: TRBV7-2; J gene: TRBJ2-2; D gene: NA; CDR3 DNA: TGTGCCAGCAGCTTCTTCACTAGTACCGGGGAGCTGTTTTTT; CDR3 protein: CASSFFTSTGELFF
CDR3 length: 17; clone size: once; V gene: TRBV7-2; J gene: TRBJ2-3; D gene: TRBD2; CDR3 DNA: TGTGCCAGCACCCGATGGGGTGCGGGAGCTACGGGGCATACGCAGTATTTT; CDR3 protein: CASTRWGAGATGHTQYF
CDR3 length: 16; clone size: few; V gene: TRBV7-6; J gene: TRBJ1-2; D gene: TRBD1; CDR3 DNA: TGTGCCAGCAGCCCATGGGACAGGGTGAGAGGTAGTGGCTACACCTTC; CDR3 protein: CASSPWDRVRGSGYTF
CDR3 length: 13; clone size: NA; V gene: TRBV6-1; J gene: TRBJ2-2; D gene: NA; CDR3 DNA: TGTGCCAGCAGTCAAGATCGGACCGGGGAGCTGTTTTTT; CDR3 protein: CASSQDRTGELFF
CDR3 length: 15; clone size: NA; V gene: TRBV5-4; J gene: TRBJ1-1; D gene: NA; CDR3 DNA: TGTGCCAGCAGCCCGCCGGTGGCCTTAAACACTGAAGCTTTCTTT; CDR3 protein: CASSPPVALNTEAFF
CDR3 length: 13; clone size: once; V gene: TRBV30; J gene: TRBJ1-1; D gene: NA; CDR3 DNA: TGTGCCTGGAGTGTAATTGTGCGGGGTGAAGCTTTCTTT; CDR3 protein: CAWSVIVRGEAFF
CDR3 length: 15; clone size: NA; V gene: TRBV5-8; J gene: TRBJ1-5; D gene: TRBD1; CDR3 DNA: TGTGCCAGCACCCGATCCGGGACAGGGAATCAGCCCCAGCATTTT; CDR3 protein: CASTRSGTGNQPQHF
CDR3 length: 14; clone size: once; V gene: TRBV5-4; J gene: TRBJ1-2; D gene: NA; CDR3 DNA: TGTGCCAGCAGCCCGGGGGGAACTAACTATGGCTACACCTTC; CDR3 protein: CASSPGGTNYGYTF
CDR3 length: 13; clone size: NA; V gene: TRBV6-5; J gene: TRBJ1-1; D gene: NA; CDR3 DNA: TGTGCCAGCAGTTATCTAGGGAACACTGAAGCTTTCTTT; CDR3 protein: CASSYLGNTEAFF
CDR3 length: 13; clone size: once; V gene: TRBV30; J gene: TRBJ1-4; D gene: NA; CDR3 DNA: TGTGCCTGGTCGCGGGGACCGAGGGAAAAACTGTTTTTT; CDR3 protein: CAWSRGPREKLFF
CDR3 length: 13; clone size: NA; V gene: TRBV28; J gene: TRBJ1-1; D gene: NA; CDR3 DNA: TGTGCCAGCAGTTTTTCCAGGAACACTGAAGCTTTCTTT; CDR3 protein: CASSFSRNTEAFF
CDR3 length: 12; clone size: NA; V gene: TRBV5-1; J gene: TRBJ2-3; D gene: NA; CDR3 DNA: TGCGCCAGCAGCTTCCCCACAGATACGCAGTATTTT; CDR3 protein: CASSFPTDTQYF
CDR3 length: 17; clone size: NA; V gene: TRBV19; J gene: TRBJ2-5; D gene: NA; CDR3 DNA: TGTGCCAGTAGTTCCTCCCCGGGTGGGGGCGGAGAAGAGACCCAGTACTTC; CDR3 protein: CASSSSPGGGGEETQYF
CDR3 length: 14; clone size: NA; V gene: TRBV5-1; J gene: TRBJ1-4; D gene: NA; CDR3 DNA: TGCGCCAGCAGCCAAGGACAGTGGGGGAGTAATATGTTTTTT; CDR3 protein: CASSQGQWGSNMFF
CDR3 length: 15; clone size: NA; V gene: TRBV4-2; J gene: TRBJ2-5; D gene: TRBD2; CDR3 DNA: TGTGCCAGCAGCCAACTAGCGGGAGGAGGGGAGACCCAGTACTTC; CDR3 protein: CASSQLAGGGETQYF
CDR3 length: 13; clone size: NA; V gene: TRBV28; J gene: TRBJ2-7; D gene: TRBD2; CDR3 DNA: TGTGCCAGTAGGGGTAGCGGGAGGGATGAGCAGTACTTC; CDR3 protein: CASRGSGRDEQYF
CDR3 length: 13; clone size: few; V gene: TRBV6-5; J gene: TRBJ1-2; D gene: NA; CDR3 DNA: TGTGCCAGCAGTTACTCGGAGGGCTATGGCTACACCTTC; CDR3 protein: CASSYSEGYGYTF
CDR3 length: 11; clone size: NA; V gene: TRBV20-1; J gene: TRBJ2-7; D gene: NA; CDR3 DNA: TGCAGTGCTAGACTTTCCCGGGAGCAGTACTTC; CDR3 protein: CSARLSREQYF
CDR3 length: 13; clone size: NA; V gene: TRBV5-1; J gene: TRBJ1-1; D gene: NA; CDR3 DNA: TGCGCCAGCAGCCCGGTGGGGGTTACTGAAGCTTTCTTT; CDR3 protein: CASSPVGVTEAFF
CDR3 length: 15; clone size: NA; V gene: TRBV7-2; J gene: TRBJ2-5; D gene: TRBD1; CDR3 DNA: TGTGCCAGCTCCCGGGGACAGGGGATGTGGGAGACCCAGTACTTC; CDR3 protein: CASSRGQGMWETQYF